This T cell receptor beta chain was obtained from a study of T cells in tuberculosis. CDR3 length: 15 residues. Germline V gene lookup returns CDR1 SGDLS and CDR2 YYNGEE. V trimming: 2 bases; J trimming: 2 bases; junction bases outside the gene matches: 5. Clones were sequenced by immunoSEQ multiplex PCR, and TCRdb holds only the in-frame ones, with some missing. Among approximately 49,000 clones listed, about 96% were seen once. The time point denotes: new active TB diagnosis, blood taken before or within 7 days of starting treatment. The specimen comprised PBMCs, sampled at tuberculosis diagnosis. V and J are TRBV9 and TRBJ2-3, with 7 bases fitting TRBD1. The receptor was derived from an adult with tuberculosis. The CDR3 nucleotides read TGTGCCAGCAGCGTTTGGGACAGATACACAGATACGCAGTATTTT. Protein sequence: CASSVWDRYTDTQYF.